Listed here are 4 T cell receptor beta chains from one sample, sequenced in a study of CD8 T cells in ankylosing spondylitis. Study-wide points: Seemingly characteristic of ankylosing spondylitis blood was a TCR beta motif consisting of about 8 highly homologous variants.

A single record per CDR3 protein comes from TCRdb applying MiXCR to the 5' RACE reads. The sample gives some 840,000 distinct CDR3 sequences, 10% to 15% of which show up once; just over 0.5% is in the top ten. Antigen specificity for these receptors is unknown. The material sequenced was blood, either unsorted or a sorted T cell fraction (not recorded which). The receptors shown here come from a male donor with ankylosing spondylitis.

This clonotype was detected only a few times. The rearrangement uses TRBV5-1 and TRBJ1-2; possibly TRBD1 for D (5 bases). Trimming shortened V by 6 bases and J by 1 base, and 10 bases separated the two germline ends. The germline V gene encodes CDR1 SGHRS and CDR2 YFSETQ. This CDR3 has 13 residues. CDR3 sequence reads: CASKRGFNYGYTF. The CDR3 nucleotides are TGCGCCAGCAAGCGGGGCTTTAACTATGGCTACACCTTC.

There are a few counts of this clonotype. Mismatch with germline at one junction end may stem from a read error. The chain is built from TRBV23-1 and TRBJ1-2; D is possibly TRBD1 (5 bases). TRBV23-1 qualifies as an ORF whose function is uncertain. The CDR3 covers 13 residues. CDR3 loop: CASIQRQNYGYTF. The CDR3 nucleotides are TGCGCCAGCATTCAACGACAGAACTATGGCTACACCTTC.

This clonotype appeared many times. The rearrangement uses TRBV20-1 and TRBJ2-7; 10 bases fit TRBD1. The ends lost 5 bases at V and 3 bases at J; junction bases unmatched: 1. The CDR3 has 12 residues. The V gene's germline CDR1 is DFQATT and CDR2 SNEGSKA (reference sequence). The CDR3 reads CSARDRGYEQYF. CDR3 bases: TGCAGTGCTCGGGACAGGGGCTACGAGCAGTACTTC.

For this clonotype: At one end the junction does not follow the germline gene, possibly because of a read error. The gene calls are TRBV6-6 and TRBJ1-2; unclear D gene. The CDR3 sequence is 10 residues long. Germline loops: CDR1 MNHNY, CDR2 SVGAGI (reference sequence). CDR3 bases: TGTGCCAGCAATTCTTGGGAGATCAGCTTC. Encoded protein: CASNSWEISF.